Listed here are 4 T cell receptor beta chains from one sample, sequenced in a study of Graves' ophthalmopathy and Graves' hyperthyroidism. TCR beta CDR3 regions were amplified from RNA transcripts. A first-round RT-PCR used HTBI primers, followed by a second-round multiplex PCR. From the multiplex PCR reads, TCRdb called clonotypes with MiXCR, one entry per CDR3 protein. The table includes under 60,000 distinct CDR3 sequences, about half detected once. Sample: peripheral blood. The receptors were gathered from an adult woman with Graves' ophthalmopathy.

The gene calls are TRBV10-3 and TRBJ1-2; D is perhaps TRBD1 (5 bases). This CDR3 contains 13 residues. V was pared by 4 bases and J by 6 bases, with 12 bases between. Germline assignment: CDR1 ENHRY and CDR2 SYGVKD. The CDR3 loop is CAISARGDHGYTF. In nucleotides, the CDR3 is TGTGCCATCAGTGCCCGGGGGGATCATGGCTACACCTTC.

The chain combines TRBV9 with TRBJ2-5, with a tentative D call TRBD1 (5 bases). Trimming removed 3 bases from V and 4 bases from J, with 10 bases in between. Germline V lookup: CDR1 SGDLS, CDR2 YYNGEE. The CDR3 covers 13 residues. The CDR3 sequence is CASSARVGETQYF. Written as DNA, the CDR3 is TGTGCCAGCAGCGCCAGGGTAGGAGAGACCCAGTACTTC. The full variable domain, rest sourced from reference TRBV9 and TRBJ2-5, is DSGVTQTPKHLITATGQRVTLRCSPRSGDLSVYWYQQSLDQGLQFLIQYYNGEERAKGNILERFSAQQFPDLHSELNLSSLELGDSALYFCASSARVGETQYFGPGTRLLVL.

The J gene is TRBJ2-1, the V gene TRBV20-1; no clear D. The germline V gene has CDR1 DFQATT and CDR2 SNEGSKA (reference sequence). The CDR3 has 14 residues. V was cut by 4 bases and J by 0 bases, with 10 bases left in between. The CDR3 loop reads CSATSLSSYNEQFF. The CDR3 DNA sequence: TGCAGTGCTACCTCATTGAGCTCCTACAATGAGCAGTTCTTC.

The chain employs TRBV28 and TRBJ1-4; 7 nucleotides agree with TRBD1. The germline CDR1 and CDR2 sequences are MDHEN and SYDVKM. The J segment lost 4 bases and the V segment lost 4 bases, leaving 3 bases of the junction unmatched. The CDR3 loop spans 14 amino acids. The CDR3 region has the DNA TGTGCCAGCAGTTCACAGGGGTATAATGAAAAACTGTTTTTT. This sequence encodes CASSSQGYNEKLFF.